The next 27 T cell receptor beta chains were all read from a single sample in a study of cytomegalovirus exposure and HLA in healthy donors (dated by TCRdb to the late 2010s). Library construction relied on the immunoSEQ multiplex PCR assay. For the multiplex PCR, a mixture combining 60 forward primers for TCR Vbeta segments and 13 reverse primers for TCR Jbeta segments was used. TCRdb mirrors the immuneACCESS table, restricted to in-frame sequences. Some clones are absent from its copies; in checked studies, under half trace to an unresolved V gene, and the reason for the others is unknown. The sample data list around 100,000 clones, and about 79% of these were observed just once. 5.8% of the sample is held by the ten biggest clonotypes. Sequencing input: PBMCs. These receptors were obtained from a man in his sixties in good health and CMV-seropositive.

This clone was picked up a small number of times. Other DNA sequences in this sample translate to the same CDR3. For the CDR3, the DNA is TGTGCCAGCAGCTCACAGGGGACTGAAGCTTTCTTT. Its translation: CASSSQGTEAFF. The V call is TRBV7-9, the J call TRBJ1-1, with 7 positions matching TRBD1. V shed 4 bases, J shed 5 bases, and the junction held 1 base outside the gene matches. The CDR3 sequence is 12 residues long. Germline CDR1 reads SEHNR; CDR2 reads FQNEAQ (reference sequence).

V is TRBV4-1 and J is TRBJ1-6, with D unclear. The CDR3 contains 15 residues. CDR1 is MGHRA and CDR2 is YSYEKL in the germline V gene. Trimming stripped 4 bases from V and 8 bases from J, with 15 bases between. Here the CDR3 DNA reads TGCGCCAGCAGCCTAGCGCGGACGGAGGATTCACCCCTCCACTTT. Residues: CASSLARTEDSPLHF.

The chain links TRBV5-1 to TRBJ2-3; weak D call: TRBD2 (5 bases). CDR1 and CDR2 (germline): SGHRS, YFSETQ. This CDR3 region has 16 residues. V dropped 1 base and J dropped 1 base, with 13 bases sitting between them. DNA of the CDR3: TGCGCCAGCAGCTTGCCCGCGGGCCCAGGCACAGATACGCAGTATTTT. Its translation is CASSLPAGPGTDTQYF.

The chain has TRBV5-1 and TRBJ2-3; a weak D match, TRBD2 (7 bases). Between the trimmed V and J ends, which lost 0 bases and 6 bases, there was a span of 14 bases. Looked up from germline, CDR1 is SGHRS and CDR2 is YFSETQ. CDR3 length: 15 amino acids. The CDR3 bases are TGCGCCAGCAGCTTGGGTGGGGGGGCCCCCGATACGCAGTATTTT. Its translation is CASSLGGGAPDTQYF.

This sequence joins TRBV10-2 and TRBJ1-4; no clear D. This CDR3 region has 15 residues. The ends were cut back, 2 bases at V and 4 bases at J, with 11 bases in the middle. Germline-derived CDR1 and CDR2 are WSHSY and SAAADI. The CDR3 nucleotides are TGCGCCAGCAGTGAGACACGGAGCCATAATGAAAAACTGTTTTTT. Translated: CASSETRSHNEKLFF.

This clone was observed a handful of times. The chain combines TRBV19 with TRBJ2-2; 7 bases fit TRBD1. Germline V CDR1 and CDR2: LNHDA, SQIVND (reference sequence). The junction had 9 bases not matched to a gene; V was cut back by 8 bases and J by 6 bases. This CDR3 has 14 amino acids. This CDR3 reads CASGRQGVAGELFF. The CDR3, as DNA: TGTGCCAGTGGGCGACAGGGTGTAGCCGGGGAGCTGTTTTTT.

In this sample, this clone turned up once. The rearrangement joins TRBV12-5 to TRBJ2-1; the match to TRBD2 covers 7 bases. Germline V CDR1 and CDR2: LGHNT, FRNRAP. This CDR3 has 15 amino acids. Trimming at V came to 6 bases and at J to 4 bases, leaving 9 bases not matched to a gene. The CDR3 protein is CASGALADPYNEQFF. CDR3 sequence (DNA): TGTGCTAGTGGGGCTCTAGCGGACCCTTACAATGAGCAGTTCTTC.

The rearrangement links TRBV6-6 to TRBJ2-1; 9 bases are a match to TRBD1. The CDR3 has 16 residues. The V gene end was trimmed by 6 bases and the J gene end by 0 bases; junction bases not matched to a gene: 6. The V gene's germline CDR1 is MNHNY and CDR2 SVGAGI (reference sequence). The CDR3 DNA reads TGTGCCAGCAGGGGAGGACAGGGGAGCTCCTACAATGAGCAGTTCTTC. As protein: CASRGGQGSSYNEQFF.

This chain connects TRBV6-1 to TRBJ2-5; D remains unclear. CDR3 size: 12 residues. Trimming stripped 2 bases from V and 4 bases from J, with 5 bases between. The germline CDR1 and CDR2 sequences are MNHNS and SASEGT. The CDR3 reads CASSESGETQYF. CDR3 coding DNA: TGTGCCAGCAGTGAATCAGGAGAGACCCAGTACTTC.

The CDR3 region is CASSFSREQYF. CDR3 DNA sequence: TGTGCCAGCAGCTTCTCGCGCGAGCAGTACTTC. This chain connects TRBV7-2 to TRBJ2-7; no reliable D call. Trimming took 3 bases from V and 6 from J, leaving 6 bases between them. The CDR3 is made up of 11 amino acids. Germline loops: CDR1 SGHTA, CDR2 FQGNSA.

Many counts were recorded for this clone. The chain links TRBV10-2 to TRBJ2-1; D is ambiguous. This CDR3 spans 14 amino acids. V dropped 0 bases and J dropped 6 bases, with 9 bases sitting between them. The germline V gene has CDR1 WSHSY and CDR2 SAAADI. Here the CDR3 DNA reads TGCGCCAGCAGTGAGTCGATCGGTCTCAATGAGCAGTTCTTC. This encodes CASSESIGLNEQFF.

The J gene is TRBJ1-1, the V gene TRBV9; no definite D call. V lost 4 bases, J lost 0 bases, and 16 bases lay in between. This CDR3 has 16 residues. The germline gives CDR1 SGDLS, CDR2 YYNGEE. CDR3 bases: TGTGCCAGCAGCCTTGGATCAGGTGTAATGAACACTGAAGCTTTCTTT. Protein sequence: CASSLGSGVMNTEAFF.

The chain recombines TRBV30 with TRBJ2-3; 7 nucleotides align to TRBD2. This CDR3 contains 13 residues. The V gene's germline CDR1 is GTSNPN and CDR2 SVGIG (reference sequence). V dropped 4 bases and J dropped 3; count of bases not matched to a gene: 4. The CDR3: CAWTLRGTDTQYF. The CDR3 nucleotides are TGTGCCTGGACTCTGCGGGGGACAGATACGCAGTATTTT.

CDR3 in amino acids: CASRTSGVRDTQYF. The CDR3 coding sequence is TGTGCCAGTAGGACTAGCGGGGTTAGAGATACGCAGTATTTT. The V call is TRBV19, the J call TRBJ2-3, with 11 positions matching TRBD2. This CDR3 has 14 residues. V lost 6 bases to trimming and J lost 5 bases; unmatched junction nucleotides: 4. Germline V gene lookup returns CDR1 LNHDA and CDR2 SQIVND (reference sequence).

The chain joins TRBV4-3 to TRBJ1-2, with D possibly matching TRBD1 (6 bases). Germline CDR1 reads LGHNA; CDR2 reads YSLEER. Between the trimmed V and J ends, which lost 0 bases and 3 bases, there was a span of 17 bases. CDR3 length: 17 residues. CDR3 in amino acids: CASSQDGRGSGDYGYTF. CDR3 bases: TGCGCCAGCAGCCAAGATGGCAGGGGATCGGGCGACTATGGCTACACCTTC.

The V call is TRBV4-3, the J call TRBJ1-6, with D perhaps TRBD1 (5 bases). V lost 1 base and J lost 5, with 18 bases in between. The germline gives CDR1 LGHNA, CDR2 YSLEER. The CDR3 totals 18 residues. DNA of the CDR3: TGCGCCAGCAGCCAAGTCCAGCCGGGAGGGGCTGATAATTCACCCCTCCACTTT. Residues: CASSQVQPGGADNSPLHF.

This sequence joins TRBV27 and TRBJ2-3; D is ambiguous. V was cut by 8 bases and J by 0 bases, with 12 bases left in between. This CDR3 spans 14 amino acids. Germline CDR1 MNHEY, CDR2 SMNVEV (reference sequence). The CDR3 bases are TGTGCCAGCTCCCTCCGGTCTAGCACAGATACGCAGTATTTT. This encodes CASSLRSSTDTQYF.

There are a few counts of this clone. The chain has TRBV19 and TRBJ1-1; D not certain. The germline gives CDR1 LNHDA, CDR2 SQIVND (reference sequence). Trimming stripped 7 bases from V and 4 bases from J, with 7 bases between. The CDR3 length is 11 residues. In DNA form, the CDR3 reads TGTGCCAGTACTCCGGGCACTGAAGCTTTCTTT. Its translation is CASTPGTEAFF.

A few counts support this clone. Here the CDR3 reads CASSAGQTYEQYF. The CDR3, as DNA: TGTGCCAGCAGTGCGGGACAGACCTACGAGCAGTACTTC. V usage is TRBV6-1 and J usage is TRBJ2-5; 7 bases align to TRBD1. The J call is uncertain, as TRBJ2-7 better fits the DNA end. This CDR3 spans 13 amino acids. Germline assignment: CDR1 MNHNS and CDR2 SASEGT.

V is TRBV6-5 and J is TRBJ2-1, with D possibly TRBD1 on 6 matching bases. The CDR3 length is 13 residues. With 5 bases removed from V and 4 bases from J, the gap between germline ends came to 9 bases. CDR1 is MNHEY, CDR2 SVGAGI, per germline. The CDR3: CASSNTGYNEQFF. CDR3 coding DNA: TGTGCCAGCAGTAACACAGGGTACAATGAGCAGTTCTTC.

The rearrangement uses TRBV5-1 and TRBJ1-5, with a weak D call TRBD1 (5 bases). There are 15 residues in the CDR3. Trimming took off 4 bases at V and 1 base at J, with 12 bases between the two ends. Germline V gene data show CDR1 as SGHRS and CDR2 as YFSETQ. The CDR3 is CASSPTDRSNQPQHF. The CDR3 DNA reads TGCGCCAGCAGCCCGACCGACAGAAGCAATCAGCCCCAGCATTTT.

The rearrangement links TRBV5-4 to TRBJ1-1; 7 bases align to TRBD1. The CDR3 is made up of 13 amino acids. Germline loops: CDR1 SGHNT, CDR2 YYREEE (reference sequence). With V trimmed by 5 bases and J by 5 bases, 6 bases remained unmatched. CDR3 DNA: TGTGCCAGCAGTTCACAGGGGAGGACTGAAGCTTTCTTT. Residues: CASSSQGRTEAFF.

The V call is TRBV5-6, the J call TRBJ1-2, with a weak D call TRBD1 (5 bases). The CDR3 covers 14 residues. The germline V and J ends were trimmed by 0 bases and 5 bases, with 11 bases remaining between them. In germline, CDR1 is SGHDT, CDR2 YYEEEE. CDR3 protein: CASSLGDREYGYTF. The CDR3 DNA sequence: TGTGCCAGCAGCTTGGGCGACAGAGAATATGGCTACACCTTC. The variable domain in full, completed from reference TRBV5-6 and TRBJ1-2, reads DAGVTQSPTHLIKTRGQQVTLRCSPKSGHDTVSWYQQALGQGPQFIFQYYEEEERQRGNFPDRFSGHQFPNYSSELNVNALLLGDSALYLCASSLGDREYGYTFGSGTRLTVV.

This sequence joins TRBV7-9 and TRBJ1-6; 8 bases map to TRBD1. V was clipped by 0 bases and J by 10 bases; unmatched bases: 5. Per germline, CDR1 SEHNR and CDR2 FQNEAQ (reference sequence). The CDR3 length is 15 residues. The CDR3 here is CASSLAGQGGSPLHF. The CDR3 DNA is TGTGCCAGCAGCTTAGCCGGACAGGGAGGATCACCCCTCCACTTT.

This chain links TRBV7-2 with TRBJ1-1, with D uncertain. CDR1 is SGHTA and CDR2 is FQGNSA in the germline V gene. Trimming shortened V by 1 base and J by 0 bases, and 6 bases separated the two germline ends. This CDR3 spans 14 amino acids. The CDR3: CASSLGQLNTEAFF. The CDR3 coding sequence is TGTGCCAGCAGCTTAGGACAATTGAACACTGAAGCTTTCTTT.

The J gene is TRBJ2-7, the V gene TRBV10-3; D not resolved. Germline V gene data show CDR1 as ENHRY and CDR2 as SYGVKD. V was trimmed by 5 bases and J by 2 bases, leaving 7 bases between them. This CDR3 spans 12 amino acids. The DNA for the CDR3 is TGTGCCATCAGTAGATCTACCTACGAGCAGTACTTC. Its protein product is CAISRSTYEQYF.

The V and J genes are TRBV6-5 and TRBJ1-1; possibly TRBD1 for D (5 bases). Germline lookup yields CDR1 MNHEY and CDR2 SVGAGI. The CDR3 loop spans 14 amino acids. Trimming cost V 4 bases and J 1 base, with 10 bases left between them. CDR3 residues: CASSWQGGNTEAFF. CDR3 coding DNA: TGTGCCAGCAGTTGGCAGGGAGGGAACACTGAAGCTTTCTTT.